This section outlines one T cell receptor beta chain sequence together with its context. The antigen it binds to is not known. No much larger clonotype is one base removed from it; base qualities were not supplied. The immunoSEQ Assay, a bias-controlled multiplex PCR, was used to amplify TCRbeta CDR3 regions from genomic DNA. The original pipeline was this. Within the assay, amplification of reference gene primers was used to estimate how many nucleated cells each sample contained. Sequence reads were collapsed and filtered to measure the absolute abundance of every unique TCRbeta CDR3 rearrangement. For each sample, productive Simpson clonality was calculated as the square root of Simpson's diversity index across productive rearrangements. Not all clones reach the TCRdb copy of this immuneACCESS table, which keeps in-frame sequences only. Checked studies attribute under half of the gap to unresolved V genes and leave the rest unexplained. That table is the source of V, J and clone size, and D and trimming were worked out from the DNA. This sample comprises roughly 250,000 clones, 84% of them detected only once. Of the sample, about 1.5% falls within the top ten clones.

The sample comes from a study of blood T cell repertoires in COVID-19 (dated by TCRdb to the early 2020s). About the study as a whole: Samples covering the acute and convalescent phases of COVID-19 were provided by collaborators in the United States, Italy and Spain. The prospective study material was composed of cDNA or gDNA derived from T cells, B-cell-depleted T cells, or PBMCs. A de-identified subject ID, COVID-19 status, age in years and sex were almost always included in the sample metadata. The repertoires were made available in a free public database intended to serve as a resource for research on the immune response to SARS-CoV-2. The samples were drawn from the first 160 participants of the ongoing ImmuneRACE study and from some 1,300 subjects provided by 6 global collaborators. Subjects who had been exposed to COVID-19, were actively infected with it, or had recovered from it provided the deeply sampled blood TCRbeta repertoires that made up the dataset. Where HLA class I and class II types were available, the types were taken from metadata supplied by the sample provider, not from assay-based typing. The study at large found these results: The quantity of clinical and demographic metadata differed by source and by participant and was supplied without curation.

Another Seattle source contributed samples from volunteer blood donors who had recovered from COVID-19. The collaborating institutions used their own protocols to collect whole blood in K2EDTA tubes. Collaborator samples were shipped for TCRbeta analysis as frozen whole blood, isolated PBMCs, or DNA extracted from either sample type. V and J lose 0 bases and 3 bases, and a span of 10 bases separates them. Based on the germline V gene, the CDR1 and CDR2 sequences are SGDLS and YYNGEE. The CDR3 runs 15 amino acids, cysteine and phenylalanine included. Just the 45-base CDR3 DNA is kept, in frame starting at base 1.

This chain is built from TRBV9 and TRBJ1-3, with no D gene named confidently. The receptor was derived from a woman aged 40 to 50 who had recovered from COVID-19. Sequenced sample: peripheral blood. The nucleotide sequence reads TGTGCCAGCAGCGTAGATCCCCGGGGTGGAAACACCATATATTTT. Translated, this gives CASSVDPRGGNTIYF.